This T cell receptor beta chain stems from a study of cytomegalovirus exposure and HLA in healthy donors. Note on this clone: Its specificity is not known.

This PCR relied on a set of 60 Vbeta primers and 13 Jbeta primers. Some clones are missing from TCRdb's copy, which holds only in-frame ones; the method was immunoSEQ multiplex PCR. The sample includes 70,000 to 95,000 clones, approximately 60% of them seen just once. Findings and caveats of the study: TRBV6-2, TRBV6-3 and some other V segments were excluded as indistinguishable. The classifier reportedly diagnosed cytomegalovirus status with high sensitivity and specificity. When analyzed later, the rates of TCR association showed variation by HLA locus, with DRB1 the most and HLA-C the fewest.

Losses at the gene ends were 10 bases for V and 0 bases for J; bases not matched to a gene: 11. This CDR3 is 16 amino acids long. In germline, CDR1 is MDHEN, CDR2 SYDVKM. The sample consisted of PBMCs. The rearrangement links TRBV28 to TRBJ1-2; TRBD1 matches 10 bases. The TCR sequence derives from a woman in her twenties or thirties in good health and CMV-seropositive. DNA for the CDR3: TGTGCCACCCCCCGGACAGGGGGAACGACTAACTATGGCTACACCTTC. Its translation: CATPRTGGTTNYGYTF.